These 9 T cell receptor beta chains came from one sample sequenced in a study of graft-versus-host responses after intestinal transplantation. Their recognized antigens are unknown. Assay: immunoSEQ multiplex PCR; the TCRdb copy retains only in-frame clones and omits some. The sample lists 81,000 or so clones, 80% to 95% occurring once. Sequenced here: unstimulated CD8+ T cells sorted from spleen or lymph node cells, sampled before transplant. The receptor set was obtained from a human donor who was the organ donor for an intestinal transplant.

The genes are TRBV27 and TRBJ1-1; D unclear. The CDR3 loop spans 16 amino acids. Germline loops: CDR1 MNHEY, CDR2 SMNVEV (reference sequence). V was pared by 6 bases and J by 2 bases, with 19 bases between. In DNA, the CDR3 is TGTGCCAGCAGGGTCGGCGCCTGGCGGGAAAACACTGAAGCTTTCTTT. Protein product: CASRVGAWRENTEAFF.

The chain employs TRBV18 and TRBJ1-2; a weak D match, TRBD1 (5 bases). This CDR3 contains 12 residues. Looked up from germline, CDR1 is KGHSH and CDR2 is LQKENI. Deletions cut 2 bases from V and 7 bases from J, with 8 bases between. The CDR3 nucleotides are TGTGCCAGCTCACCAAGGGGTGTTGGCTACACCTTC. Translating gives CASSPRGVGYTF.

The chain uses TRBV11-2 and TRBJ2-1, with D possibly being TRBD2 (6 bases). This CDR3 spans 15 amino acids. Per the germline V gene, CDR1 is SGHAT and CDR2 is FQNNGV. Trimming took 5 bases from V and 6 from J, leaving 17 bases between them. The CDR3 bases are TGTGCCAGCAGCCTGCGGGGCAGGGCGGGCAATGAGCAGTTCTTC. This encodes CASSLRGRAGNEQFF.

J is TRBJ2-7 and V is TRBV4-1, with D perhaps matching TRBD1 (5 bases). Germline lookup yields CDR1 MGHRA and CDR2 YSYEKL. This CDR3 contains 15 residues. Trimming removed 4 bases at V and 7 bases at J, with 20 bases between. CDR3: CASSPGPFRVWEQYF. Here the CDR3 DNA reads TGCGCCAGCAGCCCAGGGCCTTTCAGGGTTTGGGAGCAGTACTTC.

The chain is built from TRBV11-3 and TRBJ2-2, with D possibly being TRBD2 (5 bases). Trimming took off 0 bases at V and 4 bases at J, with 9 bases between the two ends. This CDR3 region has 15 residues. The germline gives CDR1 SGHNT, CDR2 YENEEA. CDR3 residues: CASSLERGGTGELFF. CDR3 in DNA: TGTGCCAGCAGCTTAGAACGAGGAGGCACCGGGGAGCTGTTTTTT.

Only one count was recorded for this clone. This chain links TRBV19 with TRBJ1-6; possibly TRBD1 for D (6 bases). The germline V and J ends were trimmed by 3 bases and 9 bases, with 15 bases remaining between them. This CDR3 is 15 amino acids long. Germline V gene data show CDR1 as LNHDA and CDR2 as SQIVND (reference sequence). The CDR3, as DNA: TGTGCCAGTAGTATGTTTCAGGGGACCCCTTCACCCCTCCACTTT. It encodes CASSMFQGTPSPLHF.

The chain has TRBV6-5 and TRBJ2-5; a possible D gene is TRBD2 (6 bases). V was clipped by 0 bases and J by 0 bases, with 11 bases between them. The germline CDR1 and CDR2 sequences are MNHEY and SVGAGI. The CDR3 loop spans 16 amino acids. CDR3 coding DNA: TGTGCCAGCAGTTACTCTGGGACTTCGTACCAAGAGACCCAGTACTTC. Translated, it gives CASSYSGTSYQETQYF.

The V call is TRBV27, the J call TRBJ2-7, with 10 bases lining up with TRBD2. CDR3 length: 15 amino acids. The V and J ends lost 5 bases and 6 bases, in that order; junction bases with no gene match: 10. The germline V gene encodes CDR1 MNHEY and CDR2 SMNVEV (reference sequence). CDR3 residues: CASSLRGAGGREQYF. The CDR3 region has the DNA TGTGCCAGCAGTCTCCGGGGAGCGGGGGGGCGCGAGCAGTACTTC.

The chain recombines TRBV7-2 with TRBJ1-5; the D is unclear. Germline V gene data show CDR1 as SGHTA and CDR2 as FQGNSA. This CDR3 contains 14 residues. Trimming cost V 5 bases and J 5 bases, with 13 bases left between them. CDR3 sequence: CASSLGRADQPQHF. In nucleotides, the CDR3 is TGTGCCAGCAGCCTAGGGCGAGCGGATCAGCCCCAGCATTTT.